The clone carrying this TCR beta chain was detected only a few times. The record originates from a study of T-cell reconstitution after alpha-beta-depleted transplantation in children. This CDR3 contains 15 residues. The trim removed 6 bases at V and 6 bases at J, leaving 6 bases unmatched. Germline values: CDR1 MNHEY, CDR2 SVGEGT. The TCRbeta library incorporated unique molecular identifiers. A single record per CDR3 protein comes from TCRdb applying MiXCR to the PCR reads. The top ten hold around 4% of the sample, which has about 610,000 distinct CDR3 sequences, more than 9% seen once. The TCR originated in a human donor who donated a stem cell graft to a child with acute myeloid leukemia. The V call is TRBV6-2 or TRBV6-3, the J call TRBJ2-3; 13 bases agree with TRBD2. Material: PBMCs from the stem cell graft donor, obtained from the stem cell graft. The chain's CDR3 is CASRRTSGSGDTQYF. CDR3 nucleotide sequence: TGTGCCAGCAGGAGGACTAGCGGGAGTGGCGATACGCAGTATTTT.